The 15 T cell receptor beta chains given below trace back to one sample, sequenced in a study of CXCR3-negative and CXCR3-positive naive CD8 T cells. 5' RACE with UMI labels generated the TRB cDNA libraries. Reprocessing the 5' RACE reads, TCRdb reports a single entry for every CDR3 protein and omits DNA. The table for this sample gives 50,000 to 65,000 distinct CDR3 sequences. The sample comprised naive CXCR3- CD8+ T cells from blood. Described subset: CD45RO-CCR7+CD27+CD95- naive CD8+ T cells lacking CXCR3 (TNR3-). The receptor source for this set is a human donor in good health. Some clones in this sample may be carry-over from other donors' samples.

The CDR3 region is CSVVQQANYNEQFF. The J gene is TRBJ2-1, the V gene TRBV29-1; TCRdb outputs TRBD1, but without DNA this stays unchecked. CDR1 and CDR2 from the germline V gene are SQVTM and ANQGSEA. The CDR3 extends over 14 amino acids.

The V call is TRBV29-1, the J call TRBJ2-7. CDR1 is SQVTM and CDR2 is ANQGSEA in the germline V gene. The CDR3 is made up of 13 amino acids. The CDR3 here is CSVGRHASYEQYF.

J is TRBJ1-1 and V is TRBV7-9. Looked up from germline, CDR1 is SEHNR and CDR2 is FQNEAQ (reference sequence). This CDR3 is built from 14 residues. CDR3 region: CASSLGGLRTEAFF.

The V call is TRBV7-9, the J call TRBJ2-2; lacking DNA, the TRBD2 call made by TCRdb goes unchecked. Germline CDR1 SEHNR, CDR2 FQNEAQ (reference sequence). The CDR3 is made up of 16 amino acids. The CDR3 spells CASSLGRQGDTGELFF. The variable domain in full, with the rest retrieved from reference TRBV7-9 and TRBJ2-2, is DTGVSQNPRHKITKRGQNVTFRCDPISEHNRLYWYRQTLGQGPEFLTYFQNEAQLEKSRLLSDRFSAERPKGSFSTLEIQRTEQGDSAMYLCASSLGRQGDTGELFFGEGSRLTVL.

The chain carries TRBV7-9 and TRBJ1-5. The length of the CDR3 is 13 residues. Germline assignment: CDR1 SEHNR and CDR2 FQNEAQ (reference sequence). The CDR3 reads CASSPRRRLEKHF.

The chain carries TRBV29-1 and TRBJ1-1. This CDR3 is built from 14 residues. Germline lookup yields CDR1 SQVTM and CDR2 ANQGSEA. CDR3 sequence reads: CSDYGVNGNTEAFF.

The chain uses TRBV4-3 and TRBJ2-7; without DNA, the TCRdb call of TRBD2 cannot be checked. Germline lookup yields CDR1 LGHNA and CDR2 YSLEER. The CDR3 has 15 amino acids. This chain's CDR3 is CASSQDPGLADGQYF.

The chain combines TRBV7-9 with TRBJ1-2. Germline V gives CDR1 SEHNR, CDR2 FQNEAQ (reference sequence). The CDR3 totals 15 residues. This chain's CDR3 is CASSSEHGINYGYTF.

The V and J genes are TRBV14 and TRBJ2-1; there is no DNA to check the TCRdb D call of TRBD1. Per the germline V gene, CDR1 is SGHDN and CDR2 is FVKESK. The CDR3 loop spans 15 amino acids. CDR3 sequence reads: CASSYKLQGFNEQFF. Variable domain in full (rest from reference TRBV14 and TRBJ2-1): EAGVTQFPSHSVIEKGQTVTLRCDPISGHDNLYWYRRVMGKEIKFLLHFVKESKQDESGMPNNRFLAERTGGTYSTLKVQPAELEDSGVYFCASSYKLQGFNEQFFGPGTRLTVL.

This chain joins TRBV20-1 and TRBJ2-7; the D call of TRBD1 rests on TCRdb alone, since no DNA is present to check it. The CDR3 consists of 14 residues. CDR1 and CDR2 (germline): DFQATT, SNEGSKA (reference sequence). The CDR3 protein is CSARGHGVFYEQYF.

CDR3: CASSLNPLTGTLYEQYF. The chain joins TRBV7-2 to TRBJ2-7; TCRdb's D call of TRBD1 is untestable without DNA. Germline V lookup: CDR1 SGHTA, CDR2 FQGNSA. This CDR3 region has 17 residues.

The genes are TRBV29-1 and TRBJ1-1; the D call from TCRdb, TRBD1, cannot be confirmed without DNA. Germline V gene data show CDR1 as SQVTM and CDR2 as ANQGSEA. The CDR3 loop spans 14 amino acids. This CDR3 reads CSVGQGFMNTEAFF.

This CDR3 is CSVNEPYNEQFF. This chain connects TRBV29-1 to TRBJ2-1. The CDR3 loop spans 12 amino acids. Germline V gene sequence: CDR1 SQVTM, CDR2 ANQGSEA.

CDR3: CSVVGRAGELFF. J is TRBJ2-2 and V is TRBV29-1; TCRdb calls TRBD2, which cannot be checked without DNA. There are 12 residues in the CDR3. CDR1 and CDR2 (germline): SQVTM, ANQGSEA.

This chain uses TRBV29-1 with TRBJ2-7. The CDR3 extends over 12 amino acids. The germline V gene encodes CDR1 SQVTM and CDR2 ANQGSEA. This chain's CDR3 is CSVKGSSYEQYF.